Listed here is a single TCR beta chain. Trimming took off 6 bases at V and 3 bases at J, with 13 bases between the two ends. Germline CDR1 is SGHKS and CDR2 is YYEKEE (reference sequence). The CDR3 covers 13 residues. This specimen comes from a study of shared clonotypes between healthy human individuals. Study-level background: Each donor contributed plates that comprised three CD4 naive, three CD4 memory, two CD8 naive and one CD8 memory.

Assay used: immunoSEQ multiplex PCR; TCRdb lists only in-frame clones, some missing. The sample records over a million clones, approximately 98.5% being singletons. The origin of this receptor is a man aged 30 to 45 in good health. This sequence joins TRBV5-5 and TRBJ2-7; D is unclear. Sequencing used naive CD4+ T cells sorted from blood. The subset here: CD45RA+ positively selected. CDR3 residues: CASTETTLYEQYF. The DNA for the CDR3 is TGTGCCAGCACCGAGACAACGCTCTACGAGCAGTACTTC.